This T cell receptor (beta chain) was sequenced for a study of T cell clonotyping in hematopoietic cell transplantation (dated by TCRdb to the early 2020s). Study-level background: Recipient samples taken before transplant were obtained following cytoreduction. The study collected some 150 blood samples from approximately 32 consecutive transplant recipients and their related donors. Recruitment of patients ran from 2015 to early 2017, and follow-up continued until September 2020 or until death.

About this clone itself: The antigen it binds to is not known. No quality values exist for individual bases; no much larger clone is one base distant.

General findings and caveats noted by the study authors: Broader TCR repertoire diversity after transplant was predicted by Inverse Simpson Index values from donors and from recipients before transplant. The sample size was limited, and CD4 and CD8 repertoire contributions could not be separated because cells were not sorted. After transplant, TCR diversity in recipients dropped, and pathologically expanded clonotypes increased progressively from day 30 to day 180. Overlap with donor repertoires was found for only a small fraction of recipient repertoires, with over 95% found to appear de novo at the given depth.

The germline V gene specifies MDHEN as CDR1 and SYDVKM as CDR2. The junction carries 11 bases between V and J, which are trimmed by 3 bases and 8 bases respectively. From the cysteine up to the phenylalanine, the CDR3 has a length of 13 residues. Only CDR3 DNA is held: 39 bases, read in frame from base 1. With the immunoSEQ assay, which is a bias-controlled multiplex PCR relying on V- and J-specific primers, TCR beta CDR3 regions were amplified from genomic DNA. A second PCR step added a proprietary barcode and Illumina adapter sequences to the CDR3 amplicons. An Illumina MiSeq instrument was used for sequencing of the CDR3 libraries. In the original analysis: Export and quality control were performed with immunoSEQ Analyzer 3.0, and downstream analyses were performed with R Bioconductor and Immunarch. Only productive rearrangements in the normalized downsampled data set went into calculating the repertoire metrics. Pathologically expanded clonotypes were defined as those larger than 5 templates in the normalized cohort. The Inverse Simpson Index was used to measure repertoire diversity. To capture all clonotypes, CMV-specificity analyses were performed on the non-normalized data set. The table was pulled from immuneACCESS by TCRdb, which kept in-frame rearrangements only. Such tables lose some clones; where checked, under half of the loss comes from unresolved V genes, and the rest has no known cause. That table gives V, J and clone size, and the DNA gave D and trimming. The sample yields roughly 49,000 clones; around 84% were counted once. The leading ten clones occupy under 6.5% of the sample.

This sample's time point label indicates: recipient sample about 28 days before transplant, after cytoreduction. Blood samples were obtained from recipients approximately 28 days before transplant and at days 30, 100 and 180 after transplant. Nuclei Lysis Solution was used to extract genomic DNA from fresh or cryopreserved unfractionated peripheral blood mononuclear cells. The sequence is built from TRBV28 and TRBJ2-1; the D gene could be TRBD1 or TRBD2, each one agreeing over 7 bases. The material was peripheral blood mononuclear cells, obtained before stem cell transplant. The TCR originated in a man aged 55 to 70 with biphenotypic leukemia. Some clones in this sample may be carry-over from other donors' samples. Here is the DNA: TGTGCCAGCAGTTTGACAGGGAGGGATGAGCAGTTCTTC. The translation is CASSLTGRDEQFF.